This passage covers 9 T cell receptor beta chains from one sample sequenced in a study of blood T cell repertoires in COVID-19. Sequencing was performed with immunoSEQ multiplex PCR; in TCRdb, only in-frame clones are kept and a portion is missing. The data contain approximately 75,000 clones, 75% to 95% of them singletons. Sequencing used peripheral blood. Receptors were obtained from a human donor in a cohort sampled during active COVID-19.

The chain is built from TRBV6-4 and TRBJ1-3, with D maybe TRBD1 (6 bases). Germline lookup yields CDR1 MRHNA and CDR2 SNTAGT. Trimming cost V 4 bases and J 1 base, with 11 bases left between them. CDR3 size: 15 residues. The CDR3 nucleotides read TGTGCCAGCAGTGGCTGGACAGAATCTGGAAACACCATATATTTT. Protein: CASSGWTESGNTIYF.

J is TRBJ2-2 and V is TRBV9, with TRBD2 matching over 10 bases. This CDR3 comprises 16 residues. Trimming cost V 4 bases and J 1 base; bases outside gene matches: 4. Germline V gene sequence: CDR1 SGDLS, CDR2 YYNGEE. The CDR3 nucleotides read TGTGCCAGCAGCACGACTAGCGGGCTGAACACCGGGGAGCTGTTTTTT. This sequence encodes CASSTTSGLNTGELFF. Full variable domain (remainder filled in from reference TRBV9 and TRBJ2-2): DSGVTQTPKHLITATGQRVTLRCSPRSGDLSVYWYQQSLDQGLQFLIQYYNGEERAKGNILERFSAQQFPDLHSELNLSSLELGDSALYFCASSTTSGLNTGELFFGEGSRLTVL.

The chain is built from TRBV6-6 and TRBJ1-2; 7 nucleotides line up with TRBD1. With 6 bases clipped from V and 6 bases from J, the junction kept 4 bases outside the gene matches. The germline CDR1 and CDR2 sequences are MNHNY and SVGAGI (reference sequence). CDR3 length: 12 amino acids. The CDR3 reads CASSYDRDGYTF. In nucleotides, the CDR3 is TGTGCCAGCAGCTACGACAGGGATGGCTACACCTTC.

J is TRBJ2-1 and V is TRBV7-2, with TRBD1 matching over 10 bases. The CDR3 runs to 16 residues. The trim removed 5 bases at V and 6 bases at J, leaving 10 bases unmatched. Germline loops: CDR1 SGHTA, CDR2 FQGNSA. The CDR3 sequence is CASSARRDRGSNEQFF. The CDR3, as DNA: TGTGCCAGCAGCGCCCGCCGGGACAGGGGCTCCAATGAGCAGTTCTTC.

The chain is built from TRBV6-5 and TRBJ2-5; TRBD2 is a possible D gene (5 bases). The germline V gene encodes CDR1 MNHEY and CDR2 SVGAGI. This CDR3 comprises 16 residues. V shed 2 bases and J shed 1 base, with 14 bases lying between them. This CDR3 is CASSYRAGIIQETQYF. For the CDR3, the DNA is TGTGCCAGCAGTTACAGGGCCGGGATTATCCAAGAGACCCAGTACTTC.

V usage is TRBV5-6 and J usage is TRBJ2-7; D is unclear. Trimming stripped 3 bases from V and 2 bases from J, with 18 bases between. The V gene's germline CDR1 is SGHDT and CDR2 YYEEEE. The CDR3 runs to 16 residues. The CDR3 here is CASSYSAELNTYEQYF. As DNA, the CDR3 is TGTGCCAGCAGCTATTCTGCGGAGCTTAATACCTACGAGCAGTACTTC.

The chain links TRBV2 to TRBJ2-7; TRBD1 aligns across 8 bases. Germline values: CDR1 SNHLY, CDR2 FYNNEI. Trimming at V came to 1 base and at J to 6 bases, leaving 5 bases not matched to a gene. This CDR3 spans 14 amino acids. In DNA form, the CDR3 reads TGTGCCAGCAGTGAAGGACAGGGGATCTCCGAGCAGTACTTC. Translating it yields CASSEGQGISEQYF. Looking up the rest from reference TRBV2 and TRBJ2-7 gives the full variable domain: EPEVTQTPSHQVTQMGQEVILRCVPISNHLYFYWYRQILGQKVEFLVSFYNNEISEKSEIFDDQFSVERPDGSNFTLKIRSTKLEDSAMYFCASSEGQGISEQYFGPGTRLTVT.

The rearrangement joins TRBV4-3 to TRBJ2-2; 8 bases match TRBD1. Germline V CDR1 and CDR2: LGHNA, YSLEER. The junction had 10 bases not matched to a gene; V was cut back by 0 bases and J by 7 bases. The CDR3 extends over 17 amino acids. In DNA, the CDR3 is TGCGCCAGCAGCCAAGATTGGCAGGGGGCGATCGGCGGGGAGCTGTTTTTT. It yields the protein CASSQDWQGAIGGELFF.

In DNA form, the CDR3 reads TGTGCCAGCAGACCTGGACAGGGAACTAATGAAAAACTGTTTTTT. Translation gives CASRPGQGTNEKLFF. The genes are TRBV6-6 and TRBJ1-4; TRBD1 aligns across 8 bases. Germline V lookup: CDR1 MNHNY, CDR2 SVGAGI (reference sequence). The ends lost 6 bases at V and 1 base at J; junction bases unmatched: 4. The CDR3 covers 15 residues.